This T cell receptor beta chain was profiled in a study of identical twins. Overall study findings and caveats: Invariant populations such as MAIT and iNKT cells could partly muddle zero-insertion analyses.

TCRdb called the 5' RACE reads again in MiXCR, with one record for every CDR3 protein. The sample holds fewer than 450,000 distinct CDR3 sequences, approximately 10% seen once. This clonotype was seen a handful of times. The antigen remains undetermined. Trimming cost V 3 bases and J 7 bases; bases outside gene matches: 6. This CDR3 contains 13 residues. The source is a woman between 50 and 59 years old in good health. This chain connects TRBV12-3 or TRBV12-4 to TRBJ2-7; 7 bases map to TRBD1. What was sequenced was naive T cells sorted from blood. Written as DNA, the CDR3 is TGTGCCAGCAGTTTCGACAGGGTAGCTGAGCAGTACGTC. It yields the protein CASSFDRVAEQYV.